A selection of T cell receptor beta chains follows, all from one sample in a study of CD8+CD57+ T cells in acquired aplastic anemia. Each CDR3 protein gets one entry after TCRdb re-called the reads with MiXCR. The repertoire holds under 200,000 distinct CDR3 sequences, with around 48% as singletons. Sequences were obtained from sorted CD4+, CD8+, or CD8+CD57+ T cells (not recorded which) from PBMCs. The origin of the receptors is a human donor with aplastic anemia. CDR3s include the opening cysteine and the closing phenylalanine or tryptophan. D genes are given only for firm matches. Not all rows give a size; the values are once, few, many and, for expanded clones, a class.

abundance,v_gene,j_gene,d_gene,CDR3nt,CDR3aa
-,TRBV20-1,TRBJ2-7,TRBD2,TGCAGTGCTAGATGGCTAGCGGGAGGGCCTGTGGGCCAAGAGACCCAGTACGAGCAGTACTTC,CSARWLAGGPVGQETQYEQYF
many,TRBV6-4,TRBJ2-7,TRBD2,TGTGCCAGCAGCGGACTAGGCGGGGACGAGCAGTACTTC,CASSGLGGDEQYF
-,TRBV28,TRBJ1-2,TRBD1,TGTGCCAGCAGTTGGCGGGACAGGAAAACCTATGGCCACACCTTC,CASSWRDRKTYGHTF
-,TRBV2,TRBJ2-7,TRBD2,TGTGCCAGCAGTCTCACACTAGCGCCGTTATTCTTC,CASSLTLAPLFF
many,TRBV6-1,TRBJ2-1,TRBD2,TGTGCCAGCAGCCCCCACCAGCGGGGGTACAATGAGCAGTTCTTC,CASSPHQRGYNEQFF
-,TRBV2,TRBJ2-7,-,TGTGCCAGCAGGGGACTCTCCTCCTACGAGCAGTACTTC,CASRGLSSYEQYF
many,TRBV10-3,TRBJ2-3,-,TGTGCCATCAGTCGCACCACAGATACGCAGTATTTT,CAISRTTDTQYF
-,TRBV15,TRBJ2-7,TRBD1,TGTGCCACCAGCGGGGCGTCGCTTCCGACAGGGACCTACGAGCAGTACTTC,CATSGASLPTGTYEQYF
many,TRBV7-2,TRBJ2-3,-,TGTGCCAGCAGCTTGTGGTCTAGCACAGATACGCAGTATTTT,CASSLWSSTDTQYF
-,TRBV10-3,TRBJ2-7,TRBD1,TGTGCCATCAGTGACCCCGGGACAGGGAAGGACGAGCAGTACTTC,CAISDPGTGKDEQYF
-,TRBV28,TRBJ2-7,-,TGTGCCAGCGGAGGTGGATCCTCCTACGAGCAGTACTTC,CASGGGSSYEQYF
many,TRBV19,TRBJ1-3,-,TGTGCCAGTAGCCCGAAGGGGGGCTCTGGAAACACCATATATTTT,CASSPKGGSGNTIYF
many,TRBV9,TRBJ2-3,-,TGTGCCAGCAGCGTAGGAGGGGCGCAGGCAGATACGCAGTATTTT,CASSVGGAQADTQYF
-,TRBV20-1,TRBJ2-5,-,TGCAGTGCACCGACAGGCCGAATTGCGACCCAGTACTTC,CSAPTGRIATQYF
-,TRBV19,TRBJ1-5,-,TGTGCCAGTAGTGTAGGAGGGAATAGCAATCAGTCCCAGCATTTT,CASSVGGNSNQSQHF
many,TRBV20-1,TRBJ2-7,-,TGCAGTGCCAGGGGGGGGGGCGTCACCTACGAGCAGTACTTC,CSARGGGVTYEQYF
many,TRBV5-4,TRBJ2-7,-,TGTGCCAGCAGCTTGTCTCGGGGTTCCTACGAGCAGTACTTC,CASSLSRGSYEQYF
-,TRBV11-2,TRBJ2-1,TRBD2,TGTGCCAGCAGCCCCGGGACTAGGCTCAATGAGCAGTTCTTC,CASSPGTRLNEQFF
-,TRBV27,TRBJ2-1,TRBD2,TGTGCCAGCAGTTTATTAGCGGGAGGCCCAGGTGAGCAGTTCTTC,CASSLLAGGPGEQFF
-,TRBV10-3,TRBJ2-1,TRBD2,TGTGCCATCAGTGACAAGACTAGCGGGAGCAATGAGCAGTTCTTC,CAISDKTSGSNEQFF
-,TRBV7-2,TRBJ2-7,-,TGTGCCAGCAGCTTAGAGCGTCGGATTTGGGAGCAGTACTTC,CASSLERRIWEQYF
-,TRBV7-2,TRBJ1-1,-,TGTGCCAGCAGCTTATCCACTGAAGCTTTCTTT,CASSLSTEAFF
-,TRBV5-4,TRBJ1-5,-,TGTGCCAGCAGCCAGGGACGGTATCAGCCCCGGCATTTT,CASSQGRYQPRHF
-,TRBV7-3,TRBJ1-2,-,TGTGCCAGCAGCTTAAGGGGTAGGGGCTATGGCTACACCTTC,CASSLRGRGYGYTF
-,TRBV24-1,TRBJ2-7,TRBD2,TGTGCCACCAGTGATCCGAGGACTAGCGGCACCTACGAGCAGTACTTC,CATSDPRTSGTYEQYF
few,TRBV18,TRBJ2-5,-,TGTGCCAGCTCACCGACCAGGGCCTCGTACCAAGAGACCCAGTACTTC,CASSPTRASYQETQYF
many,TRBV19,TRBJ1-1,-,TGTGCCAGTAGGCACGGGAGCGCAGGTCTACCTTTCTTT,CASRHGSAGLPFF
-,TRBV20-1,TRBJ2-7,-,TGCAGTGCTAGAGATACTGGAGGGGGAAGTTACGAGCAGTACTTC,CSARDTGGGSYEQYF
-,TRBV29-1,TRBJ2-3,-,TGCAGCGGGGATCGGGCAGATACGCAGTATTTT,CSGDRADTQYF
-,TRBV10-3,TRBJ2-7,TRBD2,TGTGCCATCAGTTTAAGCCTAGCGGGGACCTACGAGCAGTACTTC,CAISLSLAGTYEQYF
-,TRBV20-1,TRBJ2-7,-,TGCAGTGCTACTAGCGAGATAAACGTCTACGAGCAGTACTTC,CSATSEINVYEQYF
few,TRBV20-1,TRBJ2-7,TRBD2,TGCAGTGCCGCCCCGAGGACTAGACCTTACGAGCAGTACTTC,CSAAPRTRPYEQYF
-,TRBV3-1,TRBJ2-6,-,TGTGCCAGCAGCCTCCGTGGAGGTGGGGCCAACGTCCTGACTTTC,CASSLRGGGANVLTF
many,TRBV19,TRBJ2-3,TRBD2,TGTGCCAGTAACCCAGCGGGGCTGGATACGCAGTATTTT,CASNPAGLDTQYF
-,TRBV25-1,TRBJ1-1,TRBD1,TGTGCCAGCAGTGAGGGACAGTATGAAGCTTTCTTT,CASSEGQYEAFF
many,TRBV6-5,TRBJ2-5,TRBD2,TGTGCCAGCAGTTGGACTAGCCTTTCGGAGACCCAGTACTTC,CASSWTSLSETQYF
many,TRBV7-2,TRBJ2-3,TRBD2,TGTGCCAGCAGCTTACGTTCCCGGGAGGTTGGGACAGATACGCAGTATTTT,CASSLRSREVGTDTQYF
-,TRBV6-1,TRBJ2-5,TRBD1,TGTGCCAGCAGCGATTGGGACAGGACTCAAGAGACCCAGTACTTC,CASSDWDRTQETQYF
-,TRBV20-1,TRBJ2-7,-,TGCAGTGCTAGCCCTATTCCTAGAGACGAGCAGTACTTC,CSASPIPRDEQYF
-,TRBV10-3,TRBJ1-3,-,TGTGCCATCCGTGAGGCGGGTCTCGCTCTTGGAAACACCATATATTTT,CAIREAGLALGNTIYF
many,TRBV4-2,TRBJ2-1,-,TGTGCCAGCAACCCAGGATGGGACATCGACAATGAGCAGTTCTTC,CASNPGWDIDNEQFF
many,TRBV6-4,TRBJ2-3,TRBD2,TGTGCCAGCGGAGCGGGAGGGATCACAGATACGCAGTATTTT,CASGAGGITDTQYF